Following are 20 T cell receptor beta chains from one sample sequenced in a study of CD8 T cells in ankylosing spondylitis. One entry per CDR3 protein, called by TCRdb with MiXCR from the 5' RACE reads. This table holds 200,000 or so distinct CDR3 sequences, around 24% found once. Sequenced sample: blood, either unsorted or a sorted T cell fraction (not recorded which). Receptors originate from a male donor with ankylosing spondylitis or in good health (not recorded which).

In this sample, this clonotype turned up many times. The junction shows a germline mismatch at one end, possibly a read error. CDR3 sequence reads: CASSLGRTWDQRTQYF. The CDR3 nucleotides are TGTGCTAGCAGCTTAGGTCGCACCTGGGACCAAAGGACCCAGTACTTC. V usage is TRBV7-7 and J usage is TRBJ2-5, with D perhaps matching TRBD1 or TRBD2 (5 bases each). The CDR3 has 16 residues. Per germline, CDR1 SSHAT and CDR2 FNYEAQ (reference sequence). The whole variable domain, remainder taken from reference TRBV7-7 and TRBJ2-5, is GAGVSQSPRYKVTKRGQDVTLRCDPISSHATLYWYQQALGQGPEFLTYFNYEAQPDKSGLPSDRFSAERPEGSISTLTIQRTEQRDSAMYRCASSLGRTWDQRTQYFGPGTRLLVL.

There are many counts of this clonotype. The chain couples TRBV7-3 to TRBJ2-1; TRBD2 matches 7 bases. Trimming at V came to 5 bases and at J to 7 bases, leaving 8 bases not matched to a gene. Germline values: CDR1 SGHTA, CDR2 FQGTGA. There are 14 residues in the CDR3. CDR3 DNA: TGTGCCAGCAGCGCCGGCGGGAGTATGAATGAGCAGTTCTTC. This translates into CASSAGGSMNEQFF.

This clonotype was counted a few times. The chain has TRBV20-1 and TRBJ2-1; D perhaps matches TRBD2 (6 bases). The CDR3 runs to 16 residues. Germline CDR1 and CDR2: DFQATT and SNEGSKA (reference sequence). Trimming stripped 1 base from V and 2 bases from J, with 15 bases between. The DNA of the CDR3 is TGCAGTGCTAGAGCCTCTCGTGGAGGGACCTACAATGAGCAGTTCTTC. This sequence encodes CSARASRGGTYNEQFF.

The chain carries TRBV20-1 and TRBJ1-2, with D uncertain. V was shortened by 3 bases and J by 4 bases, with 12 bases between the two germline ends. The CDR3 totals 13 residues. Looked up from germline, CDR1 is DFQATT and CDR2 is SNEGSKA (reference sequence). The CDR3, as DNA: TGCAGTGCTAGCCCGGGGAGAGTCTATGGCTACACCTTC. This codes for CSASPGRVYGYTF.

CDR3 sequence (DNA): TGTGCCAGCAGTTTGGGGGGGACTAATGAAAAACTGTTTTTT. This sequence encodes CASSLGGTNEKLFF. The rearrangement links TRBV12-3 or TRBV12-4 to TRBJ1-4; tentatively, D is TRBD1 (5 bases). The length of the CDR3 is 14 residues. With 3 bases removed from V and 2 bases from J, the gap between germline ends came to 7 bases.

This clonotype came up a few times. The gene calls are TRBV6-2 or TRBV6-3 and TRBJ1-1, with D perhaps matching TRBD1 (6 bases). Germline loops: CDR1 MNHEY, CDR2 SVGEGT. Trimming cost V 2 bases and J 4 bases, with 11 bases left between them. The CDR3 sequence is 14 residues long. The CDR3 reads CASSYHNRATEAFF. CDR3 in DNA: TGTGCCAGCAGTTACCACAACAGGGCCACTGAAGCTTTCTTT.

The sample holds many counts of this clonotype. CDR3 residues: CASSLMLGTQTGTGELFF. CDR3 in DNA: TGCGCCAGCAGCCTAATGTTAGGGACTCAGACGGGCACCGGGGAGCTGTTTTTT. The gene calls are TRBV4-1 and TRBJ2-2, with a tentative D call TRBD2 (6 bases). Germline-derived CDR1 and CDR2 are MGHRA and YSYEKL. This CDR3 has 18 residues. Trimming cost V 4 bases and J 4 bases, with 22 bases left between them.

This chain uses TRBV10-1 with TRBJ2-3, with 8 bases fitting TRBD2. The V segment lost 7 bases and the J segment 2 bases; nucleotides outside the gene matches: 2. Germline V gene lookup returns CDR1 WNHNN and CDR2 SYGVQD (reference sequence). The CDR3 is made up of 13 amino acids. This chain's CDR3 is CASTAGDTDTQYF. CDR3 DNA sequence: TGCGCCAGCACAGCGGGAGACACAGATACGCAGTATTTT.

The chain joins TRBV5-4 to TRBJ2-1, with 12 bases that match TRBD2. V was clipped by 3 bases and J by 3 bases; unmatched bases: 4. The germline V gene encodes CDR1 SGHNT and CDR2 YYREEE (reference sequence). This CDR3 is 16 amino acids long. Here the CDR3 reads CASSSLLAGGYNEQFF. CDR3 nucleotides: TGTGCCAGCAGCTCCTTACTAGCGGGAGGCTACAATGAGCAGTTCTTC. The full variable domain, in which reference TRBV5-4 and TRBJ2-1 provide the parts outside the CDR3, is ETGVTQSPTHLIKTRGQQVTLRCSSQSGHNTVSWYQQALGQGPQFIFQYYREEENGRGNFPPRFSGLQFPNYSSELNVNALELDDSALYLCASSSLLAGGYNEQFFGPGTRLTVL.

The genes are TRBV20-1 and TRBJ2-1; 10 bases agree with TRBD2. Trimming removed 3 bases from V and 7 bases from J; junction bases left unmatched: 9. Germline CDR1 and CDR2: DFQATT and SNEGSKA (reference sequence). This CDR3 region has 15 residues. CDR3 sequence reads: CSASWGLAGVNEQFF. CDR3 DNA sequence: TGCAGTGCTAGTTGGGGGCTAGCGGGAGTAAATGAGCAGTTCTTC.

This clonotype was observed at least ten times. This chain links TRBV4-2 with TRBJ1-1, with D unresolved. Germline assignment: CDR1 LGHNA and CDR2 YNFKEQ. Trimming took 2 bases from V and 1 from J, leaving 11 bases between them. This CDR3 region has 15 residues. CDR3 protein: CASSQSHGRNTEAFF. As DNA, the CDR3 is TGTGCCAGCAGCCAAAGTCACGGGAGGAACACTGAAGCTTTCTTT.

The CDR3 DNA sequence: TGCGCCAGCAGCGGAGGGGTCACAGATACGCAGTATTTT. It codes for CASSGGVTDTQYF. This chain links TRBV5-1 with TRBJ2-3, with a weak D call TRBD2 (6 bases). CDR3 length: 13 residues. V lost 4 bases and J 2 bases, leaving 8 bases between the germline ends. From germline, CDR1 is SGHRS and CDR2 YFSETQ. Based on the CDR3 plus reference TRBV5-1 and TRBJ2-3, the full variable domain is KAGVTQTPRYLIKTRGQQVTLSCSPISGHRSVSWYQQTPGQGLQFLFEYFSETQRNKGNFPGRFSGRQFSNSRSEMNVSTLELGDSALYLCASSGGVTDTQYFGPGTRLTVL.

This clonotype occurred a few times. The V and J genes are TRBV6-5 and TRBJ2-7; 7 positions agree with TRBD1. Trimming at V came to 2 bases and at J to 2 bases, leaving 6 bases not matched to a gene. This CDR3 has 15 residues. From germline, CDR1 is MNHEY and CDR2 SVGAGI. The CDR3 nucleotides read TGTGCCAGCAGTTACGGAACAACAGGGGCCTACGAGCAGTACTTC. As protein: CASSYGTTGAYEQYF.

V gene TRBV27 combines with J gene TRBJ2-1; weak D call: TRBD2 (6 bases). The CDR3 contains 14 residues. Germline V gene data show CDR1 as MNHEY and CDR2 as SMNVEV (reference sequence). Trimming shortened V by 3 bases and J by 3 bases, and 9 bases separated the two germline ends. CDR3: CASSLGDFYNEQFF. For the CDR3, the DNA is TGTGCCAGCAGTTTGGGGGACTTCTACAATGAGCAGTTCTTC.

This chain links TRBV7-6 with TRBJ1-5, with D possibly being TRBD1 (5 bases). Germline V CDR1 and CDR2: SGHVS, FNYEAQ. Trimming left V 5 bases short and J 7 bases short, with 12 bases between. This CDR3 spans 13 amino acids. DNA of the CDR3: TGTGCCAGCAGCCGGGACGAGAGACAGCCCCAGCATTTT. The encoded protein is CASSRDERQPQHF.

The rearrangement joins TRBV3-1 to TRBJ2-6; the D is unclear. The germline gives CDR1 LGHDT, CDR2 YNNKEL (reference sequence). The CDR3 extends over 17 amino acids. Trimming left V 0 bases short and J 3 bases short, with 12 bases between. The CDR3 nucleotides are TGTGCCAGCAGCCAAGATGCGCTTCTGGGTGGGGCCAACGTCCTGACTTTC. Translated: CASSQDALLGGANVLTF.

Only one count was recorded for this clonotype. The chain has TRBV6-2 or TRBV6-3 and TRBJ1-1; D is undetermined. The length of the CDR3 is 14 residues. The V end was cut by 5 bases, the J end by 11 bases, with 21 bases between. Germline lookup yields CDR1 MNHEY and CDR2 SVGEGT. DNA of the CDR3: TGTGCCAGCAGTCTGCTGAGTAGCGGGGTGACGGCTTTCTTT. Its protein product is CASSLLSSGVTAFF.

This clonotype turned up a few times. V usage is TRBV20-1 and J usage is TRBJ2-7; 9 bases map to TRBD2. Looked up from germline, CDR1 is DFQATT and CDR2 is SNEGSKA (reference sequence). V lost 4 bases, J lost 2 bases, and 15 bases stayed unmatched. CDR3 length: 17 residues. The DNA of the CDR3 is TGCAGTGCTAATAACGTAGCGGGAGTGGGGCCAACCTACGAGCAGTACTTC. It encodes CSANNVAGVGPTYEQYF.

This clonotype came up many times. V is TRBV24-1 and J is TRBJ2-7; no clear D gene. CDR1 and CDR2 from the germline V gene are KGHDR and SFDVKD. The CDR3 is made up of 11 amino acids. V lost 6 bases, J lost 4 bases, and 6 bases lay in between. The CDR3 nucleotides read TGTGCCACCAGTACTGGATACGAGCAGTACTTC. It encodes CATSTGYEQYF.

The genes are TRBV20-1 and TRBJ1-5; possible D gene TRBD1, 5 bases. V shed 5 bases and J shed 2 bases, with 13 bases lying between them. CDR1 is DFQATT, CDR2 SNEGSKA, per germline (reference sequence). CDR3 length: 14 amino acids. The CDR3 loop is CSAYRDGGNQPQHF. The CDR3 DNA follows: TGCAGTGCTTATAGGGACGGGGGCAATCAGCCCCAGCATTTT.